One and the same sample provided the 21 T cell receptor beta chains below, sequenced in a study of blood T cell repertoires in COVID-19. The assay was immunoSEQ multiplex PCR, and TCRdb's table has in-frame clones only and misses some. The sample contains about 60,000 clones, around 80% of which appear only once. Sequencing was carried out using peripheral blood. All receptors come from a human donor in a cohort sampled during active COVID-19.

The gene calls are TRBV18 and TRBJ1-5; 9 bases are shared with TRBD1. V shed 5 bases and J 4 bases; nucleotides not matched to a gene: 3. Germline CDR1 and CDR2: KGHSH and LQKENI. The CDR3 runs 14 residues. The CDR3 protein is CASSSDRGNQPQHF. The CDR3 DNA follows: TGTGCCAGCTCATCGGACAGGGGAAATCAGCCCCAGCATTTT.

CDR3: CATSSGGIYNEQFF. CDR3 in DNA: TGTGCCACCAGCTCGGGAGGGATATACAATGAGCAGTTCTTC. The rearrangement joins TRBV15 to TRBJ2-1, with 8 bases identical to TRBD2. The CDR3 runs 14 residues. J was trimmed by 4 bases and V by 5 bases; bases with no gene match: 4. Germline V CDR1 and CDR2: LNHNV, YYDKDF (reference sequence).

This rearrangement joins TRBV19 to TRBJ2-7; 7 bases match TRBD1. Germline lookup yields CDR1 LNHDA and CDR2 SQIVND (reference sequence). Trimming removed 5 bases from V and 3 bases from J; junction bases left unmatched: 10. This CDR3 comprises 15 residues. The CDR3 here is CASSYRGTSNYEQYF. Written as DNA, the CDR3 is TGTGCCAGTAGTTACAGGGGAACCAGTAACTACGAGCAGTACTTC.

The J gene is TRBJ1-5, the V gene TRBV19; no firm D call. The CDR3 totals 16 residues. Germline V gene sequence: CDR1 LNHDA, CDR2 SQIVND (reference sequence). Trimming removed 4 bases from V and 7 bases from J, with 20 bases in between. CDR3 sequence reads: CASSRSPRVIGQPQHF. DNA for the CDR3: TGTGCCAGTAGTAGGTCCCCCCGGGTCATCGGCCAGCCCCAGCATTTT. The complete variable domain, with remaining parts taken from reference TRBV19 and TRBJ1-5, reads DGGITQSPKYLFRKEGQNVTLSCEQNLNHDAMYWYRQDPGQGLRLIYYSQIVNDFQKGDIAEGYSVSREKKESFPLTVTSAQKNPTAFYLCASSRSPRVIGQPQHFGDGTRLSIL.

The rearrangement links TRBV5-1 to TRBJ2-1, with 11 bases fitting TRBD2. This CDR3 contains 15 residues. Trimming took 0 bases from V and 10 from J; bases not matched to a gene: 6. Germline lookup yields CDR1 SGHRS and CDR2 YFSETQ. CDR3 sequence: CASSLGVAGGSEQFF. The CDR3 region has the DNA TGCGCCAGCAGCTTGGGTGTAGCGGGAGGGTCGGAGCAGTTCTTC.

The chain has TRBV9 and TRBJ1-6; 9 bases are shared with TRBD1. Per the germline V gene, CDR1 is SGDLS and CDR2 is YYNGEE. The J segment lost 0 bases and the V segment lost 4 bases, leaving 5 bases of the junction unmatched. The CDR3 is 17 amino acids. The CDR3 DNA reads as TGTGCCAGCAGCCAACAGGGGGCCTTCTCCTATAATTCACCCCTCCACTTT. This sequence encodes CASSQQGAFSYNSPLHF.

The rearrangement links TRBV5-4 to TRBJ2-3; 7 nucleotides match TRBD1. V gave up 0 bases and J gave up 0 bases; unmatched junction bases: 7. The CDR3 consists of 17 residues. The germline V gene has CDR1 SGHNT and CDR2 YYREEE (reference sequence). In nucleotides, the CDR3 is TGTGCCAGCAGCTTGGCTACAGGGGCAGGTAGCACAGATACGCAGTATTTT. This sequence encodes CASSLATGAGSTDTQYF.

The chain couples TRBV11-2 to TRBJ1-5; 8 bases are a match to TRBD1. Trimming removed 3 bases from V and 6 bases from J; junction bases left unmatched: 7. Germline lookup yields CDR1 SGHAT and CDR2 FQNNGV. The CDR3 has 15 amino acids. Here the CDR3 reads CASSFGSGGSQPQHF. CDR3 bases: TGTGCCAGCAGCTTTGGGTCAGGGGGCAGTCAGCCCCAGCATTTT.

V gene TRBV5-1 combines with J gene TRBJ2-3; 12 bases are a match to TRBD2. The CDR3 loop spans 16 amino acids. Per the germline V gene, CDR1 is SGHRS and CDR2 is YFSETQ. The junction had 8 bases not matched to a gene; V was cut back by 5 bases and J by 4 bases. Here the CDR3 DNA reads TGCGCCAGCAGACGACAGACTAGCGGGAGTCCAGATACGCAGTATTTT. This translates into CASRRQTSGSPDTQYF. Full variable domain (outside the CDR3, taken from reference TRBV5-1 and TRBJ2-3): KAGVTQTPRYLIKTRGQQVTLSCSPISGHRSVSWYQQTPGQGLQFLFEYFSETQRNKGNFPGRFSGRQFSNSRSEMNVSTLELGDSALYLCASRRQTSGSPDTQYFGPGTRLTVL.

The CDR3 sequence is CASRRTGENTEAFF. DNA for the CDR3: TGTGCCAGCCGAAGGACAGGGGAGAACACTGAAGCTTTCTTT. This chain joins TRBV2 and TRBJ1-1; TRBD1 matches 9 bases. The V and J ends lost 8 bases and 1 base, in that order; junction bases with no gene match: 5. This CDR3 has 14 residues. The germline V gene encodes CDR1 SNHLY and CDR2 FYNNEI.

This chain connects TRBV3-1 (or the pseudogene TRBV3-2) to TRBJ2-7; D remains ambiguous. Trimming took off 6 bases at V and 2 bases at J, with 8 bases between the two ends. Germline V lookup: CDR1 LGHDT, CDR2 YNNKEL (reference sequence). This CDR3 contains 12 residues. The CDR3 is CASSDTTYEQYF. The CDR3 DNA sequence: TGTGCCAGCAGTGACACAACCTACGAGCAGTACTTC.

This clone was observed a few times. Here the CDR3 DNA reads TGTGCCAGTGGAGATAAGGACAGTAATTCACCCCTCCACTTT. This encodes CASGDKDSNSPLHF. The rearrangement links TRBV5-4 to TRBJ1-6; D possibly corresponds to TRBD1 (6 bases). The germline V and J ends were trimmed by 8 bases and 6 bases, with 15 bases remaining between them. The CDR3 spans 14 residues. In germline, CDR1 is SGHNT, CDR2 YYREEE (reference sequence). Using reference TRBV5-4 and TRBJ1-6 for the parts outside the CDR3, the full variable domain is ETGVTQSPTHLIKTRGQQVTLRCSSQSGHNTVSWYQQALGQGPQFIFQYYREEENGRGNFPPRFSGLQFPNYSSELNVNALELDDSALYLCASGDKDSNSPLHFGNGTRLTVT.

The chain recombines TRBV4-2 with TRBJ1-1; 8 bases are a match to TRBD1. The length of the CDR3 is 18 residues. In germline, CDR1 is LGHNA, CDR2 YNFKEQ. The ends lost 3 bases at V and 4 bases at J; junction bases unmatched: 16. CDR3 in DNA: TGTGCCAGCAGCCAGAATTATGGGCAGGGGGCAACGAGCACTGAAGCTTTCTTT. Encoded protein: CASSQNYGQGATSTEAFF.

This rearrangement joins TRBV5-4 to TRBJ1-2; 8 positions agree with TRBD1. The germline gives CDR1 SGHNT, CDR2 YYREEE (reference sequence). J gave up 7 bases and V 1 base, and 9 bases lay outside the gene matches. This CDR3 is built from 15 residues. CDR3 DNA: TGTGCCAGCAGCTTGATCGACAGGGGAGCCGGTGGCTACACCTTC. Its protein product is CASSLIDRGAGGYTF.

This rearrangement joins TRBV27 to TRBJ1-4; 7 nucleotides align to TRBD1. The CDR3 is 15 residues long. Trimming removed 5 bases from V and 3 bases from J; junction bases left unmatched: 6. Germline V CDR1 and CDR2: MNHEY, SMNVEV (reference sequence). The CDR3 bases are TGTGCCAGCAGTGAAACCGGGACAGCTAATGAAAAACTGTTTTTT. Protein product: CASSETGTANEKLFF.

V is TRBV14 and J is TRBJ2-7; TRBD2 matches 7 bases. The CDR3 totals 15 residues. Germline V gene lookup returns CDR1 SGHDN and CDR2 FVKESK. The V segment lost 6 bases and the J segment 2 bases; nucleotides outside the gene matches: 10. CDR3 loop: CASRSWRERPYEQYF. The CDR3 bases are TGTGCCAGCAGGTCGTGGCGGGAGAGGCCCTACGAGCAGTACTTC.

The V call is TRBV29-1, the J call TRBJ1-1, with D possibly TRBD1 on 6 matching bases. V lost 7 bases and J lost 5, with 20 bases in between. The CDR3 spans 14 residues. Germline CDR1 is SQVTM and CDR2 is ANQGSEA. CDR3 nucleotides: TGCAGCGCGGATCTGGGGGCAGGGAGTACTGAAGCTTTCTTT. Translated: CSADLGAGSTEAFF. The full variable domain, completed using reference TRBV29-1 and TRBJ1-1, is SAVISQKPSRDICQRGTSLTIQCQVDSQVTMMFWYRQQPGQSLTLIATANQGSEATYESGFVIDKFPISRPNLTFSTLTVSNMSPEDSSIYLCSADLGAGSTEAFFGQGTRLTVV.

This clone was seen once. This chain uses TRBV30 with TRBJ2-2, with 10 bases fitting TRBD2. With V trimmed by 2 bases and J by 6 bases, 9 bases remained unmatched. Germline lookup yields CDR1 GTSNPN and CDR2 SVGIG (reference sequence). The CDR3 covers 16 residues. Written as DNA, the CDR3 is TGTGCCTGGAGTAAAGCTCCGGGACTAGCGCCCGGGGAGCTGTTTTTT. Its translation is CAWSKAPGLAPGELFF.

The chain couples TRBV18 to TRBJ1-5; 8 bases are shared with TRBD1. The CDR3 has 18 amino acids. Germline V lookup: CDR1 KGHSH, CDR2 LQKENI. V was clipped by 4 bases and J by 6 bases; unmatched bases: 17. The CDR3 protein is CASSLLPSGQGIIQPQHF. The CDR3, as DNA: TGTGCCAGCTCACTATTACCCTCCGGACAGGGAATTATTCAGCCCCAGCATTTT.

This clone was counted a single time. This sample includes further DNA sequences coding for the same CDR3. V gene TRBV28 combines with J gene TRBJ2-7; 9 bases fit TRBD1. V was pared by 4 bases and J by 4 bases, with 2 bases of the junction left unmatched. Germline CDR1 is MDHEN and CDR2 is SYDVKM. CDR3 length equals 13 residues. The CDR3: CASSSGQGYEQYF. The CDR3 DNA follows: TGTGCCAGCAGTTCGGGACAGGGTTACGAGCAGTACTTC.

The rearrangement links TRBV7-6 to TRBJ2-7, with a possible D match to TRBD1 (5 bases). Trimming removed 3 bases at V and 8 bases at J, with 17 bases between. In germline, CDR1 is SGHVS, CDR2 FNYEAQ. The CDR3 has 14 residues. The DNA of the CDR3 is TGTGCCAGCAGCTTTAATGATGGGGCGGACAAGCAGTACTTC. Translating it yields CASSFNDGADKQYF.